Listed below are T cell receptor beta chains from one sample, sequenced in a study of shared clonotypes between healthy human individuals. TCRdb's copy holds only in-frame clones and misses some; the assay was immunoSEQ multiplex PCR. The repertoire holds under 1,100,000 clones, with 75% to 85% as singletons. Sequenced sample: memory CD4+ T cells from PBMCs. The receptors were gathered from a man younger than 35 in good health. Some clones in this sample may be carry-over from other donors' samples. The CDR3 runs from the conserved cysteine through the conserved F or W. D genes are given only for firm matches. The listing skips clone size in some rows; elsewhere it reads once, few, many or a size class.

J gene: TRBJ1-2
V gene: TRBV5-4
CDR3 length: 15
D gene: TRBD1
clone size: -
CDR3 DNA: TGTGCCAGCAGCTTGTCCGAATACAGGGGGCATGGCTACACCTTC
CDR3 protein: CASSLSEYRGHGYTF

J gene: TRBJ2-7
V gene: TRBV7-8
CDR3 length: 14
D gene: -
clone size: few
CDR3 DNA: TGTGCCAGCAGCTTAGCCATCCCGACAGGCGAGCAGTACTTC
CDR3 protein: CASSLAIPTGEQYF

J gene: TRBJ1-1
V gene: TRBV30
CDR3 length: 15
D gene: -
clone size: -
CDR3 DNA: TGTGCCTGGAGTACCCGGAGGCCGGGAGGCACTGAAGCTTTCTTT
CDR3 protein: CAWSTRRPGGTEAFF

J gene: TRBJ2-2
V gene: TRBV29-1
CDR3 length: 14
D gene: TRBD1
clone size: many
CDR3 DNA: TGCAGCGTTGGGATACAGGGGGACACCGGGGAGCTGTTTTTT
CDR3 protein: CSVGIQGDTGELFF

J gene: TRBJ2-7
V gene: TRBV7-3
CDR3 length: 15
D gene: TRBD1
clone size: -
CDR3 DNA: TGTGCCAGCAGCGAAGCCGGGACAGGGAACTACGAGCAGTACTTC
CDR3 protein: CASSEAGTGNYEQYF

J gene: TRBJ1-5
V gene: TRBV28
CDR3 length: 17
D gene: -
clone size: once
CDR3 DNA: TGTGCCAGCAGTTTAAATAGGGGGGCTCGGGGCAATCAGCCCCAGCATTTT
CDR3 protein: CASSLNRGARGNQPQHF

J gene: TRBJ2-6
V gene: TRBV9
CDR3 length: 14
D gene: -
clone size: -
CDR3 DNA: TGTGCCAGCAGCCCCACCTCTGGGGCCAACGTCCTGACTTTC
CDR3 protein: CASSPTSGANVLTF

J gene: TRBJ2-1
V gene: TRBV18
CDR3 length: 15
D gene: -
clone size: -
CDR3 DNA: TGTGCCAGCTCACCACCTGGGAGGGGGAGGTATGAGCAGTTCTTC
CDR3 protein: CASSPPGRGRYEQFF

J gene: TRBJ2-3
V gene: TRBV5-6
CDR3 length: 17
D gene: TRBD1
clone size: -
CDR3 DNA: TGTGCCAGCACAAGATTAACCGGGACAGAGGCTGCAGATACGCAGTATTTT
CDR3 protein: CASTRLTGTEAADTQYF

J gene: TRBJ2-5
V gene: TRBV5-1
CDR3 length: 15
D gene: -
clone size: -
CDR3 DNA: TGCGCCAGCAGATCGATCGGGGCCGTCCAAGAGACCCAGTACTTC
CDR3 protein: CASRSIGAVQETQYF

J gene: TRBJ1-1
V gene: TRBV28
CDR3 length: 14
D gene: -
clone size: -
CDR3 DNA: TGTGCCAGCAGTTTAGGACCCTCGAACGAGGTAACTTTCTTT
CDR3 protein: CASSLGPSNEVTFF

J gene: TRBJ1-5
V gene: TRBV11-2
CDR3 length: 13
D gene: -
clone size: -
CDR3 DNA: TGTGCCAGCAGCCAAGATATAGATCAGCCCCAGCATTTT
CDR3 protein: CASSQDIDQPQHF

J gene: TRBJ1-2
V gene: TRBV27
CDR3 length: 14
D gene: -
clone size: many
CDR3 DNA: TGTGCCAGCAGTCTCTATGGGGCCCCCTATGGCTACACCTTC
CDR3 protein: CASSLYGAPYGYTF

J gene: TRBJ1-5
V gene: TRBV5-1
CDR3 length: 14
D gene: -
clone size: -
CDR3 DNA: TGCGCCAGCAGCTTGGCCCTGGGGGGTCAGCCCCAGCATTTT
CDR3 protein: CASSLALGGQPQHF

J gene: TRBJ1-5
V gene: TRBV27
CDR3 length: 15
D gene: -
clone size: once
CDR3 DNA: TGTGCCAGCAGTTTATCGGGGCACCTCAATCAGCCCCAGCATTTT
CDR3 protein: CASSLSGHLNQPQHF

J gene: TRBJ2-5
V gene: TRBV5-4
CDR3 length: 14
D gene: TRBD2
clone size: once
CDR3 DNA: TGTGCCAGCAACCTAGCGGGAGGGCGGGAGACCCAGTACTTC
CDR3 protein: CASNLAGGRETQYF

J gene: TRBJ1-5
V gene: TRBV2
CDR3 length: 14
D gene: TRBD1
clone size: -
CDR3 DNA: TGTGCCAGCAGTTTTGACAGGGGGGATCAGCCCCAGCATTTT
CDR3 protein: CASSFDRGDQPQHF

J gene: TRBJ1-1
V gene: TRBV28
CDR3 length: 11
D gene: -
clone size: -
CDR3 DNA: TGTGCCAGCAGTTTAGGAACTGAAGCTTTCTTT
CDR3 protein: CASSLGTEAFF

J gene: TRBJ2-2
V gene: TRBV25-1
CDR3 length: 16
D gene: TRBD1
clone size: -
CDR3 DNA: TGTGCCAGCAGCGACCCGAGACAGGGGAAGGCCGGGGAGCTGTTTTTT
CDR3 protein: CASSDPRQGKAGELFF

J gene: TRBJ1-4
V gene: TRBV5-1
CDR3 length: 14
D gene: -
clone size: once
CDR3 DNA: TGCGCCAGCAGGGTGCAGGGATGGGGAGAAAAACTGTTTTTT
CDR3 protein: CASRVQGWGEKLFF

J gene: TRBJ1-2
V gene: TRBV5-1
CDR3 length: 12
D gene: TRBD1
clone size: -
CDR3 DNA: TGCGCCAGCAGCTCGGGACAGTATGCCTACACCTTC
CDR3 protein: CASSSGQYAYTF

J gene: TRBJ2-5
V gene: TRBV6-5
CDR3 length: 13
D gene: -
clone size: -
CDR3 DNA: TGTGCCAGCAGCCCCACGAAAAAGGAGACCCAGTACTTC
CDR3 protein: CASSPTKKETQYF